The 20 T cell receptor beta chains below all came from one sample that was sequenced in a study of cytomegalovirus exposure and HLA in healthy donors. Some clones are missing from TCRdb's copy, which holds only in-frame ones; the method was immunoSEQ multiplex PCR. This sample yields some 190,000 clones, of which around 86% are seen a single time; around 1.6% belongs to the top ten. Sequences were obtained from PBMCs. The receptors were gathered from a woman aged 18-29 years in good health and CMV-seronegative.

The chain recombines TRBV6-5 with TRBJ2-1, with TRBD1 matching over 9 bases. Germline-derived CDR1 and CDR2 are MNHEY and SVGAGI. The CDR3 is made up of 15 amino acids. Trimming at V came to 6 bases and at J to 2 bases, leaving 5 bases not matched to a gene. Here the CDR3 reads CASSPGTGTYNEQFF. The CDR3 DNA sequence: TGTGCCAGCAGCCCCGGGACAGGGACCTACAATGAGCAGTTCTTC.

V and J are TRBV25-1 and TRBJ1-1, with unresolved D. Germline CDR1 reads MGHDK; CDR2 reads SYGVNS. V was pared by 7 bases and J by 5 bases, with 8 bases between. The CDR3 is 11 amino acids. The CDR3 sequence: CASTLGTEAFF. Written as DNA, the CDR3 is TGTGCCAGCACTCTCGGGACTGAAGCTTTCTTT.

The gene calls are TRBV27 and TRBJ2-1; 10 positions match TRBD1. With 2 bases clipped from V and 0 bases from J, the junction kept 10 bases outside the gene matches. Germline V CDR1 and CDR2: MNHEY, SMNVEV (reference sequence). This CDR3 has 19 amino acids. The CDR3 coding sequence is TGTGCCAGCAGTTTACCTGGGACAGGGGACAGTCTCTCCTACAATGAGCAGTTCTTC. Encoded protein: CASSLPGTGDSLSYNEQFF.

This clone was found once. The gene calls are TRBV5-1 and TRBJ2-3; the match to TRBD2 covers 7 bases. The CDR3 consists of 14 residues. The V segment lost 4 bases and the J segment 4 bases; nucleotides outside the gene matches: 6. Germline V CDR1 and CDR2: SGHRS, YFSETQ. CDR3: CASSGGRHADTQYF. The CDR3, as DNA: TGCGCCAGCAGCGGCGGGAGACACGCAGATACGCAGTATTTT.

The gene calls are TRBV7-9 and TRBJ1-2; 7 nucleotides align to TRBD1. CDR3 size: 13 residues. Germline CDR1 and CDR2: SEHNR and FQNEAQ (reference sequence). The V and J ends lost 0 bases and 8 bases, in that order; junction bases with no gene match: 3. CDR3 nucleotides: TGTGCCAGCAGCTTAGCGGCAGGGGGAGGCTACACCTTC. Protein sequence: CASSLAAGGGYTF.

This clone occurred once. The chain recombines TRBV18 with TRBJ2-7; 10 positions match TRBD2. Germline-derived CDR1 and CDR2 are KGHSH and LQKENI. Trimming at V came to 3 bases and at J to 2 bases, leaving 13 bases not matched to a gene. The CDR3 is 18 residues long. The CDR3 DNA reads as TGTGCCAGCTCACCTTCGATAGCGGGAGGCCCGGGAACCTACGAGCAGTACTTC. Residues: CASSPSIAGGPGTYEQYF.

V gene TRBV25-1 combines with J gene TRBJ2-7; 12 bases are shared with TRBD1. Germline lookup yields CDR1 MGHDK and CDR2 SYGVNS. Trimming cost V 3 bases and J 10 bases; bases outside gene matches: 10. The CDR3 length is 15 residues. For the CDR3, the DNA is TGTGCCAGCAGTGAGCCGGGACAGGGGGCGCATCGTCAGTACTTC. Translation: CASSEPGQGAHRQYF.

V and J are TRBV29-1 and TRBJ2-7, with D hard to call. The CDR3 runs to 13 residues. Trimming stripped 4 bases from V and 0 bases from J, with 10 bases between. Germline V gene lookup returns CDR1 SQVTM and CDR2 ANQGSEA. CDR3 DNA sequence: TGCAGCGTTGTGGAACGGAGCTCCTACGAGCAGTACTTC. Encoded protein: CSVVERSSYEQYF.

The table lists this clone with a count of one. Here the CDR3 DNA reads TGTGCCAGCAGTAAACTAGCGGGGGGCAAATTTTACAATGAGCAGTTCTTC. Protein sequence: CASSKLAGGKFYNEQFF. This chain joins TRBV25-1 and TRBJ2-1; the match to TRBD2 covers 12 bases. This CDR3 region has 17 residues. The germline gives CDR1 MGHDK, CDR2 SYGVNS. V lost 5 bases, J lost 4 bases, and 9 bases stayed unmatched.

The V and J genes are TRBV5-1 and TRBJ2-7, with D unresolved. The V end was cut by 0 bases, the J end by 1 base, with 8 bases between. There are 14 residues in the CDR3. Germline values: CDR1 SGHRS, CDR2 YFSETQ. The CDR3 bases are TGCGCCAGCAGCTTGGACCTAGAGTCCTACGAGCAGTACTTC. Encoded protein: CASSLDLESYEQYF.

The V call is TRBV5-3, the J call TRBJ1-2, with 8 bases identical to TRBD1. TRBV5-3 is sorted into the ORF group, with uncertain function. V dropped 2 bases and J dropped 6; count of bases not matched to a gene: 12. The CDR3 length is 16 residues. Here the CDR3 reads CARSFPPTGAGHGYTF. CDR3 nucleotide sequence: TGTGCCAGAAGCTTCCCCCCGACAGGGGCGGGACATGGCTACACCTTC.

The chain combines TRBV19 with TRBJ2-2; the D gene is possibly TRBD2 (6 bases). From germline, CDR1 is LNHDA and CDR2 SQIVND (reference sequence). The CDR3 sequence is 14 residues long. Trimming cost V 9 bases and J 6 bases, with 17 bases left between them. The CDR3 loop is CASDQPWRAGELFF. The CDR3 bases are TGTGCCAGCGACCAGCCGTGGAGGGCCGGGGAGCTGTTTTTT.

The chain is built from TRBV7-6 and TRBJ2-5; D is ambiguous. There are 13 residues in the CDR3. CDR1 and CDR2 from the germline V gene are SGHVS and FNYEAQ. Trimming cost V 2 bases and J 4 bases, with 8 bases left between them. CDR3 DNA sequence: TGTGCCAGCAGCTTAAGAGTAAGAGAGACCCAGTACTTC. Amino acid sequence: CASSLRVRETQYF. Looking up the rest from reference TRBV7-6 and TRBJ2-5 gives the full variable domain: GAGVSQSPRYKVTKRGQDVALRCDPISGHVSLYWYRQALGQGPEFLTYFNYEAQQDKSGLPNDRFSAERPEGSISTLTIQRTEQRDSAMYRCASSLRVRETQYFGPGTRLLVL.

This clone was counted a few times. J is TRBJ2-7 and V is TRBV6-5; 15 bases match TRBD2. The V and J ends lost 2 bases and 6 bases, in that order; junction bases with no gene match: 2. Germline CDR1 reads MNHEY; CDR2 reads SVGAGI. This CDR3 region has 15 residues. This CDR3 reads CASSYRTSGRGEQYF. The CDR3, as DNA: TGTGCCAGCAGTTACCGGACTAGCGGGAGGGGCGAGCAGTACTTC.

V gene TRBV4-2 combines with J gene TRBJ2-6; TRBD2 matches at 8 bases. Trimming removed 0 bases from V and 3 bases from J; junction bases left unmatched: 16. This CDR3 is 21 amino acids long. Per the germline V gene, CDR1 is LGHNA and CDR2 is YNFKEQ. CDR3 coding DNA: TGTGCCAGCAGCCAAGAATCTATCGGAGAAGCGGGAGTTTTTGGGGCCAACGTCCTGACTTTC. Its protein product is CASSQESIGEAGVFGANVLTF.

This clone was seen more than once but under ten times. V gene TRBV5-1 combines with J gene TRBJ1-2; 10 positions agree with TRBD1. After removal of 3 bases from V and 3 bases from J, the junction contained 5 bases not matched to a gene. The CDR3 is 15 amino acids. Germline V lookup: CDR1 SGHRS, CDR2 YFSETQ. The CDR3 protein is CASSSDGTGDYGYTF. In DNA form, the CDR3 reads TGCGCCAGCAGCTCTGATGGGACAGGGGACTATGGCTACACCTTC.

This chain links TRBV5-1 with TRBJ2-7; 7 nucleotides line up with TRBD2. Germline loops: CDR1 SGHRS, CDR2 YFSETQ. J gave up 0 bases and V 0 bases, and 6 bases lay outside the gene matches. The length of the CDR3 is 16 residues. As DNA, the CDR3 is TGCGCCAGCAGCTTGGTTTCGGGGGGTGGCTCCTACGAGCAGTACTTC. Encoded protein: CASSLVSGGGSYEQYF.

The V gene is TRBV7-8, the J gene TRBJ1-1, with D possibly TRBD1 on 5 matching bases. The CDR3 sequence is 13 residues long. The germline V gene has CDR1 SGHVS and CDR2 FQNEAQ. V lost 1 base and J 5 bases, leaving 8 bases between the germline ends. For the CDR3, the DNA is TGTGCCAGCAGCTTAGGGGGGGGAACTGAAGCTTTCTTT. Protein product: CASSLGGGTEAFF.

The V call is TRBV19, the J call TRBJ2-5, with 9 bases that match TRBD1. In germline, CDR1 is LNHDA, CDR2 SQIVND (reference sequence). CDR3 size: 15 residues. The V segment lost 4 bases and the J segment 7 bases; nucleotides outside the gene matches: 10. The chain's CDR3 is CASSTGTGKRGTQYF. The DNA for the CDR3 is TGTGCCAGTAGTACAGGGACAGGGAAAAGAGGGACCCAGTACTTC.

V is TRBV19 and J is TRBJ2-1; 8 bases line up with TRBD1. V lost 4 bases, J lost 6 bases, and 17 bases stayed unmatched. The CDR3 covers 18 residues. Looked up from germline, CDR1 is LNHDA and CDR2 is SQIVND (reference sequence). CDR3 coding DNA: TGTGCCAGTAGTACCACGGGACAGGTAAAATCAGGGGGCAATGAGCAGTTCTTC. Encoded protein: CASSTTGQVKSGGNEQFF.